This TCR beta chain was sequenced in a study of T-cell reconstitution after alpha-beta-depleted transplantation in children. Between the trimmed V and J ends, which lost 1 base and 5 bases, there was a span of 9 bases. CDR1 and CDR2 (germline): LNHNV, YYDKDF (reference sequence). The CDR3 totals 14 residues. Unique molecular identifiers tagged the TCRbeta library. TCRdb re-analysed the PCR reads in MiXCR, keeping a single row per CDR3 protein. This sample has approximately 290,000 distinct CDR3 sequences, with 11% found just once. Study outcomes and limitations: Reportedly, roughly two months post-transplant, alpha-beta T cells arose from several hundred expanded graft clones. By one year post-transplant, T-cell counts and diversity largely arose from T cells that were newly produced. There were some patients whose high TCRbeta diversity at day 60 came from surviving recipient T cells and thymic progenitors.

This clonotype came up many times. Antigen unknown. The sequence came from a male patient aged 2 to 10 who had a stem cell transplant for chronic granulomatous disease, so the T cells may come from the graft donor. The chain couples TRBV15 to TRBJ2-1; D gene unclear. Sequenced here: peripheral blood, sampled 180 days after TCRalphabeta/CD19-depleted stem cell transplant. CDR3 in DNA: TGTGCCACCAGCAGAGGTCAGTTTGACAATGAGCAGTTCTTC. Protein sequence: CATSRGQFDNEQFF.